Listed below are T cell receptor beta chains from one sample, sequenced in a study of T cell responses to AZD1222 COVID-19 vaccine. Clones were read by immunoSEQ multiplex PCR, and TCRdb kept only the in-frame ones, dropping some. The sample lists about 110,000 clones; 82% were seen once. Sequenced here: peripheral blood, sampled on day 0 of AZD1222 vaccination. The receptors originated from an adult in good health. CDR3s include the opening cysteine and the closing phenylalanine or tryptophan. The D gene is left open where the match is weak. Clone size is stated in some rows and not others, as once, few, many or a class when expanded.

TRBJ2-6,-,TRBV9,-,TGTGCCAGCAGCAGCCGGGCCAACGTCCTGACTTTC,CASSSRANVLTF
TRBJ1-1,few,TRBV19,-,TGTGCCAGTAGTACGCTGACAGGCACTGAAGCTTTCTTT,CASSTLTGTEAFF
TRBJ2-2,few,TRBV27,TRBD2,TGTGCCAGCAGTCCCGGGACTAGCGCGTACCGGGAGCTGTTTTTT,CASSPGTSAYRELFF
TRBJ1-5,-,TRBV11-2,-,TGTGCCAGCAGCTTTCGGGGGGGCAATCAGCCCCAGCATTTT,CASSFRGGNQPQHF
TRBJ1-1,-,TRBV5-1,-,TGCGCCAGCAGCTTGGTCCAGGGAGCGCCTGAAGCTTTCTTT,CASSLVQGAPEAFF
TRBJ2-1,-,TRBV19,TRBD1,TGTGCCAGTAGTCCAAGGACAGGGGGCTCCTTGGAATTCCCCTACAATGAGCAGTTCTTC,CASSPRTGGSLEFPYNEQFF
TRBJ2-7,-,TRBV12-3/TRBV12-4,-,TGTGCCAGCAGTTTAAGTCGTCGGGGGGAGCAGTACTTC,CASSLSRRGEQYF
TRBJ2-1,-,TRBV19,TRBD2,TGTGCCAGTAAGCGACTAGCGGGGGCCCGCTCCTACAATGAGCAGTTCTTC,CASKRLAGARSYNEQFF
TRBJ2-3,-,TRBV4-2,-,TGTGCCAGCAGCCAGGTAGGACTAACCACAGATACGCAGTATTTT,CASSQVGLTTDTQYF
TRBJ2-3,-,TRBV5-1,TRBD2,TGCGCCAGCAGCTTGGAGGGCGGGGGAGCCACAGATACGCAGTATTTT,CASSLEGGGATDTQYF
TRBJ2-1,once,TRBV11-2,-,TGTGCCAGCAGCTTAAGTCTGGGAAAAACGACCCGTGAGCAGTTCTTC,CASSLSLGKTTREQFF
TRBJ1-1,-,TRBV19,-,TGTGCCAGTAGTCGTTCGGGGTTGGCCACTGAAGCTTTCTTT,CASSRSGLATEAFF
TRBJ1-6,-,TRBV4-3,-,TGCGCCAGCAGCCAAGTTGAGGGGGACTCACCCCTCCACTTT,CASSQVEGDSPLHF
TRBJ2-3,-,TRBV7-2,-,TGTGCCAGCAGCTCGGACAGCACAGATACGCAGTATTTT,CASSSDSTDTQYF
TRBJ2-2,-,TRBV7-9,-,TGTGCCAGCAGGGCCTACAGAGATACGAACACCGGGGAGCTGTTTTTT,CASRAYRDTNTGELFF
TRBJ2-1,few,TRBV4-2,-,TGTGCCAGCAGCCAGAGAGCCGTGGGATACAATGAGCAGTTCTTC,CASSQRAVGYNEQFF
TRBJ2-7,-,TRBV14,TRBD1,TGTGCCAGCAGCCTGGGACAGGGGTTTTCCGAGCAGTACTTC,CASSLGQGFSEQYF
TRBJ1-1,few,TRBV13,-,TGTGCCAGCAGCATTAGCCTCGGTCTCCACACTGAAGCTTTCTTT,CASSISLGLHTEAFF
TRBJ2-7,few,TRBV2,-,TGTGCCAGCAGTTTAGAGGGTGATAAGCAGTACTTC,CASSLEGDKQYF
TRBJ2-5,-,TRBV7-2,-,TGTGCCAGCAGCTTGGGCAGGGATGAGACCCAGTACTTC,CASSLGRDETQYF
TRBJ1-5,-,TRBV5-6,TRBD1,TGTGCCAGCAGCATACAGGGGAGGCGCAATCAGCCCCAGCATTTT,CASSIQGRRNQPQHF
TRBJ1-1,-,TRBV7-6,-,TGTGCCAGCAGCGTGCGCGGGGGGGACACTGAAGCTTTCTTT,CASSVRGGDTEAFF
TRBJ1-1,-,TRBV6-5,-,TGTGCCAGCAGTTCCAGGGGTAACACTGAAGCTTTCTTT,CASSSRGNTEAFF
TRBJ1-6,-,TRBV11-2,-,TGTGCCAGCAGGGCGCCGGGACGGAGGGATTCACCCCTCCACTTT,CASRAPGRRDSPLHF
TRBJ1-3,-,TRBV2,-,TGTGCCAGCAGCCTAGACAGGACCTCCTCTGGAAACACCATATATTTT,CASSLDRTSSGNTIYF
TRBJ1-2,-,TRBV11-2,-,TGTGCCAGCAGCGCGGGACAAAACTATGGCTACACCTTC,CASSAGQNYGYTF
TRBJ2-3,-,TRBV15,-,TGTGCCACCAGCAGAGCGAGCCCTAGGGCAGATACGCAGTATTTT,CATSRASPRADTQYF
TRBJ2-7,-,TRBV11-2,-,TGTGCCAGCAGCTTACTCAGGGGCTACGAGCAGTACTTC,CASSLLRGYEQYF